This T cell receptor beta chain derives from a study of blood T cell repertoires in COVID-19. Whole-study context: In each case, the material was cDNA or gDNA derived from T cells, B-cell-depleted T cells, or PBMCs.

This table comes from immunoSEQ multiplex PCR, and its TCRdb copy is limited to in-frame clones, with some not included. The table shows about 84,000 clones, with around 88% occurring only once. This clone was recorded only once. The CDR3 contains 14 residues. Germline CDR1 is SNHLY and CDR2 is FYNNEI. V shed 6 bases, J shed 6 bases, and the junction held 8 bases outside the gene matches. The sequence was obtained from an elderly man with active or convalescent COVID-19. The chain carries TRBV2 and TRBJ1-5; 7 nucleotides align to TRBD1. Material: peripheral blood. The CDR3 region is CASSDDRDGQPQHF. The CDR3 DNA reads TGTGCCAGCAGCGATGACAGGGATGGTCAGCCCCAGCATTTT.